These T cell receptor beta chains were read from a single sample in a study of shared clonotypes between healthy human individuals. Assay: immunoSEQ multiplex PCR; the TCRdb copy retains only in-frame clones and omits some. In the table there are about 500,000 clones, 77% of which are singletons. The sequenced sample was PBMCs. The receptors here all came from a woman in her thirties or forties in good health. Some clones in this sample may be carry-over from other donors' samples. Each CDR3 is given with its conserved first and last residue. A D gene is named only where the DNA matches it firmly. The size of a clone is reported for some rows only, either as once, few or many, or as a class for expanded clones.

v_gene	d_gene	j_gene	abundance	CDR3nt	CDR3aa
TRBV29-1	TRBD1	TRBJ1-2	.	TGCAGCGTAACCGGACAGGGAAACTATGGCTACACCTTC	CSVTGQGNYGYTF
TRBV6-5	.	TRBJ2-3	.	TGTGCCAGCAAAAAGAGCGGAAGCACAGATACGCAGTATTTT	CASKKSGSTDTQYF
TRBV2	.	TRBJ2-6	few	TGTGCCAGCAGTGGTTCTGCTGGTGGGGCCAACGTCCTGACTTTC	CASSGSAGGANVLTF
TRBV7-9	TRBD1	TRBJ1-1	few	TGTGCCAGCAGCTTAGCGCCGGGACAGGGCACTGAAGCTTTCTTT	CASSLAPGQGTEAFF
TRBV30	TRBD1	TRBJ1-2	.	TGTGCCTGGAGTGGGAAACCGGGACAGGGGGACTATGGCTACACCTTC	CAWSGKPGQGDYGYTF
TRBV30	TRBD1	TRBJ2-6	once	TGTGCCTGGAAGGGACAGGGTGCTTCTGGGGCCAACGTCCTGACTTTC	CAWKGQGASGANVLTF
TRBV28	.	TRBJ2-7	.	TGTGCCAGCAGTAGTTTGCAGAGGGCAGGAGCCTACGAGCAGTACTTC	CASSSLQRAGAYEQYF
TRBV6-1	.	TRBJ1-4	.	TGTGCCAGCAACGGTGGGGCCCCGTTAGGGGAAAAACTGTTTTTT	CASNGGAPLGEKLFF
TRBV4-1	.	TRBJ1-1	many	TGCGCCAGCAGCCAAGATAAACTGAACACTGAAGCTTTCTTT	CASSQDKLNTEAFF
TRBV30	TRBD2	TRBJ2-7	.	TGTGCCTGGAAGGTAGCGGGAGACCTTTACGAGCAGTACTTC	CAWKVAGDLYEQYF
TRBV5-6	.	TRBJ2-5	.	TGTGCCAGCAGCCGAGTGGGGACCCAGTACTTC	CASSRVGTQYF
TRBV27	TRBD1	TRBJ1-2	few	TGTGCCAGCACTGCGGACAGGACGATCTCGGGCTACACCTTC	CASTADRTISGYTF
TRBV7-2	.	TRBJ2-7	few	TGTGCCAGCAGCTTAGTAGGGGACTCCTACGAGCAGTACTTC	CASSLVGDSYEQYF
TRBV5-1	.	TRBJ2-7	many	TGCGCCAGCAGCTTGGGACCAGGCCACGAGCAGTACTTC	CASSLGPGHEQYF
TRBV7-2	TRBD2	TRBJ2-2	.	TGTGCCAGCAGCTTCTCCGCCGGGACTAGCGGTAACACCGGGGAGCTGTTTTTT	CASSFSAGTSGNTGELFF
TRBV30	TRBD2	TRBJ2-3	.	TGTGCCTGCTCCCCTGCGGGAGTACGCACAGATACGCAGTATTTT	CACSPAGVRTDTQYF
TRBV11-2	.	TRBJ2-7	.	TGTGCCAGCGGGTCTCCGATGGGGGAGCAGTACTTC	CASGSPMGEQYF
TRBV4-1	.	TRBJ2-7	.	TGCGCCAGCAGCCAAGCAATCTTCACCTACGAGCAGTACTTC	CASSQAIFTYEQYF
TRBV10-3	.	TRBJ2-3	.	TGTGCCATCAGTGAACGGGAAGGTGGAGATACGCAGTATTTT	CAISEREGGDTQYF
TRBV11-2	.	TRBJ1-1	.	TGTGCCAGCAGCTTAGCCGGAACAGGGAAGGGTGCTTTCTTT	CASSLAGTGKGAFF
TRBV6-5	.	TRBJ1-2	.	TGTGCCAGCAGTTACTCTGGCGGGAGGCCTAAGGATGGCTACACCTTC	CASSYSGGRPKDGYTF
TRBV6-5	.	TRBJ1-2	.	TGTGCCAGCAGCCAACCCGAAAGGGGGACCTATGGCTACACCTTC	CASSQPERGTYGYTF
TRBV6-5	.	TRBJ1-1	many	TGTGCCAGCAGTTACGGGTCAGGGCTCGTGTTAACTGAAGCTTTCTTT	CASSYGSGLVLTEAFF
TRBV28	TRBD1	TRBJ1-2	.	TGTGCCAGCAGCCAACCGACAGGGAGGGGAGGCTACACCTTC	CASSQPTGRGGYTF
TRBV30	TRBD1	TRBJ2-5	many	TGTGCCGGGGCTGGGACAGGGTTGGAGCAGTACTTC	CAGAGTGLEQYF
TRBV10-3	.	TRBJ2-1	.	TGTGCCATCAGATCGACTCAGGGGAGTCCCTACAATGAGCAGTTCTTC	CAIRSTQGSPYNEQFF
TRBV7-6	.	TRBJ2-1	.	TGTGCCAGCAGCATGCCGTTGGGCGAGCAGTTCTTC	CASSMPLGEQFF
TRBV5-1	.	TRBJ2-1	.	TGCGCCAGCCACTTAGGGGGAAACAATGAGCAGTTCTTC	CASHLGGNNEQFF
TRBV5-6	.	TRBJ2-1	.	TGTGCCAGCAGCTCCTTAGCGGAGAGCTACAATGAGCAGTTCTTC	CASSSLAESYNEQFF
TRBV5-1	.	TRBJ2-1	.	TGCGCCAGCAGCCATTCCCGGATTGACAATGAGCAGTTCTTC	CASSHSRIDNEQFF
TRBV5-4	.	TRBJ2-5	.	TGTGCCAGCAGCCCGCGTCGAGGGTTCGGGGAGACCCAGTACTTC	CASSPRRGFGETQYF
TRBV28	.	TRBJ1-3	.	TGTGCCAGCAGTTCCCTTTCCTCTGGAAACACCATATATTTT	CASSSLSSGNTIYF
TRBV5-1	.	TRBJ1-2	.	TGCGCCAGCAGCTTGGAGGGGGGCTTTGATGGCTACACCTTC	CASSLEGGFDGYTF
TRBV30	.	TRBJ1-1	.	TGTGCCTGGAGTGTAAGGGATAACACTGAAGCTTTCTTT	CAWSVRDNTEAFF
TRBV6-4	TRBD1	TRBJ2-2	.	TGTGCCAGCAGTGCGGGACAGGTGAACACCGGGGAGCTGTTTTTT	CASSAGQVNTGELFF
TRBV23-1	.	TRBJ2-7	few	TGCGCCAGCAGTCAAAACGGAAAGGGGCTCGGCGAGCAGTACTTC	CASSQNGKGLGEQYF
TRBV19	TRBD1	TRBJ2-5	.	TGTGCCAGTAGTACAACAGGGGGGTCGGAGACCCAGTACTTC	CASSTTGGSETQYF
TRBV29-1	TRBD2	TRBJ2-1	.	TGCAGCGTTTCGACTAGCGGGAGTAGGGGTGAGCAGTTCTTC	CSVSTSGSRGEQFF
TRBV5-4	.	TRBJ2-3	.	TGTGCCAGCAGCTCACCTAAAAGCACAGATACGCAGTATTTT	CASSSPKSTDTQYF
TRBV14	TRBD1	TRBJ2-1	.	TGTGCCAGCAGCCCCCCGGGACAGCCCTTTACTGAGCAGTTCTTC	CASSPPGQPFTEQFF